These T cell receptor beta chains were read from a single sample in a study of blood T cell repertoires in COVID-19. The method was immunoSEQ multiplex PCR; TCRdb's version includes in-frame clones alone and lacks a portion of them. The sample contains more than 85,000 clones, approximately 84% of which appear only once. Source material: peripheral blood. The receptors stem from a man aged 70 or older with acute or convalescent COVID-19. CDR3s include the opening cysteine and the closing phenylalanine or tryptophan. The D gene is left open where the match is weak. Clone size is not always given. Where it is, it says once, few, many or a class for expanded clones.

TRBJ2-7	.	.	TRBV10-3	TGTGCCATCAGTGATCCCGGACAGAGGCCCTACGAGCAGTACTTC	CAISDPGQRPYEQYF
TRBJ2-3	TRBD1	.	TRBV4-2	TGTGCCAGCAGCCAAGAGAGACAGGGGGGTAGTAATACGCAGTATTTT	CASSQERQGGSNTQYF
TRBJ2-7	TRBD2	.	TRBV5-6	TGTGCCAGCAGCTTGGGACTAGCCATGACCTACGAGCAGTACTTC	CASSLGLAMTYEQYF
TRBJ1-1	TRBD1	.	TRBV6-5	TGTGCCAGCAGGGCCAGGGGGACCAACACTGAAGCTTTCTTT	CASRARGTNTEAFF
TRBJ2-1	.	.	TRBV27	TGTGCCAGCAGCCCCCCCCGCGGGGGACAATACAATGAGCAGTTCTTC	CASSPPRGGQYNEQFF
TRBJ1-1	.	.	TRBV6-5	TGTGCCAGCAGACCACATCTAGGAACTGACGCTTTCTTT	CASRPHLGTDAFF
TRBJ2-1	TRBD2	.	TRBV7-2	TGTGCCAGCGCCGGGACTAGCGGGCTCAATGAGCAGTTCTTC	CASAGTSGLNEQFF
TRBJ1-4	.	.	TRBV6-2/TRBV6-3	TGTGCCAGCAGTTACTCGGGACTGAATAATGAAAAACTGTTTTTT	CASSYSGLNNEKLFF
TRBJ1-2	.	.	TRBV19	TGTGCCAGTAGTATTGGAGGGGCCTCTAACTATGGCTACACCTTC	CASSIGGASNYGYTF
TRBJ2-1	.	.	TRBV3-1/TRBV3-2	TGTGCCAGCCCGCCGGGTCGGGTGAATGAGCAGTTCTTC	CASPPGRVNEQFF
TRBJ2-5	TRBD2	.	TRBV6-1	TGTGCCAGCAGAGAAGCGGGACTCAGCCTCTCGGAGACCCAGTACTTC	CASREAGLSLSETQYF
TRBJ2-2	.	.	TRBV5-4	TGTGCCAGCAGTCCTAATAATCCCGGGGAGCTGTTTTTT	CASSPNNPGELFF
TRBJ2-5	.	few	TRBV29-1	TGCAGCGCCCAGGGGGGCCGGATTGGCGAGACCCAGTACTTC	CSAQGGRIGETQYF
TRBJ2-5	TRBD2	.	TRBV3-1/TRBV3-2	TGTGCCAGCAGCCAATATCTCGGCGGGGGCCAAGAGACCCAGTACTTC	CASSQYLGGGQETQYF
TRBJ2-1	TRBD1	.	TRBV9	TGTGCCAGCGGGAGAGTACAGGGGGCAAATGATGAGCAGTTCTTC	CASGRVQGANDEQFF
TRBJ1-5	.	.	TRBV28	TGTGCCAGCAGTTTACGCGGAGATAGCAATCAGCCCCAGCATTTT	CASSLRGDSNQPQHF
TRBJ2-5	.	.	TRBV24-1	TGTGCCACCAGTGATTTGCAGGAGGGGCAAGAGACCCAGTACTTC	CATSDLQEGQETQYF
TRBJ2-5	.	once	TRBV7-3	TGTGCCAGCAGCTTAAGCGCGTTAGAGACCCAGTACTTC	CASSLSALETQYF
TRBJ2-1	TRBD2	.	TRBV7-3	TGTGCCAGCAGCTTAACCGCCGGGGGGGCAAGTGAGCAGTTCTTC	CASSLTAGGASEQFF
TRBJ1-5	.	.	TRBV12-3/TRBV12-4	TGTGCCAGCAGTCTACAGAGCAATCAGCCCCAGCATTTT	CASSLQSNQPQHF
TRBJ2-2	TRBD2	.	TRBV27	TGTGCCAGCAGTTTAGGTGGGAGGGGCACCGGGGAGCTGTTTTTT	CASSLGGRGTGELFF
TRBJ1-1	.	.	TRBV6-6	TGTGCCAGCAGCCGTGAAACAGGGAACACTGAAGCTTTCTTT	CASSRETGNTEAFF
TRBJ2-2	.	.	TRBV11-3	TGTGCCAGCAGCTTTGACCCAGGTGGCACCGGGGAGCTGTTTTTT	CASSFDPGGTGELFF
TRBJ2-3	.	.	TRBV11-2	TGTGCCAGCAGCCCCCCCCATGGGGGGAGTCCAGATACGCAGTATTTT	CASSPPHGGSPDTQYF
TRBJ1-6	.	.	TRBV6-6	TGTGCCAGCGGGCCGGCCGCTAATTCACCCCTCCACTTT	CASGPAANSPLHF
TRBJ1-1	.	.	TRBV19	TGTGCCAGTAGAAGTCGACAGAGACTTATGAACACTGAAGCTTTCTTT	CASRSRQRLMNTEAFF
TRBJ2-2	.	.	TRBV6-1	TGTGCCAGCAGTGAACCGGGTCGGACCGGGGAGCTGTTTTTT	CASSEPGRTGELFF
TRBJ1-1	.	few	TRBV27	TGTGCCAGCAGCCCGATTCCCATGGGGGCAGCTTTCTTT	CASSPIPMGAAFF
TRBJ1-2	.	few	TRBV6-4	TGTGCCAGCAGTGAGGAGGCCTGGTCCTATGGCTACACCTTC	CASSEEAWSYGYTF
TRBJ2-1	.	.	TRBV5-1	TGCGCCAGCACATCCAGTACCTACAATGAGCAGTTCTTC	CASTSSTYNEQFF
TRBJ2-1	.	.	TRBV20-1	TGCAGTGCTAGCCTCAATGAGCAGTTCTTC	CSASLNEQFF
TRBJ2-1	TRBD1	.	TRBV7-3	TGTGCCAGCAGCTCGACGTCAATAGGACAGGGAGAACAGTTCTTC	CASSSTSIGQGEQFF
TRBJ1-1	TRBD1	.	TRBV12-3/TRBV12-4	TGTGCCAGCAGGAAGACAGGGTACACTGAAGCTTTCTTT	CASRKTGYTEAFF
TRBJ2-7	.	.	TRBV5-1	TGCGCCAGCAGCTTAGAGGGACCGGGAGCCCCCGAGCAGTACTTC	CASSLEGPGAPEQYF
TRBJ1-5	.	.	TRBV18	TGTGCCAGCTCACCGGACTATAGTCAGCCCCAGCATTTT	CASSPDYSQPQHF
TRBJ2-3	TRBD2	once	TRBV10-3	TGTGCCATCGGTGACGCGGCTAGCGGGGACACAGATACGCAGTATTTT	CAIGDAASGDTDTQYF
TRBJ2-1	TRBD1	.	TRBV13	TGTGCCAGCAGCTCCTGGGGACAGGATGGGGGCCCCAATGAGCAGTTCTTC	CASSSWGQDGGPNEQFF
TRBJ1-2	.	.	TRBV5-4	TGTGCCAGCAGCTTGGAATCCTCCTATGGCTACACCTTC	CASSLESSYGYTF
TRBJ2-2	TRBD1	.	TRBV19	TGTGCCAGTAGTACGCCGGGACAGGGGACCGGGGAGCTGTTTTTT	CASSTPGQGTGELFF
TRBJ2-1	TRBD2	medium-sized	TRBV28	TGTGCCAGCCTTATAGCGGGAAGCTCCTACAATGAGCAGTTCTTC	CASLIAGSSYNEQFF
TRBJ1-3	TRBD1	.	TRBV5-1	TGCGCCAGCAGCGGAGGGACAGGGACAGGCTCTGGAAACACCATATATTTT	CASSGGTGTGSGNTIYF
TRBJ1-1	TRBD1	once	TRBV10-3	TGTGCCATCAGAAGGGACAGCATGAACACTGAAGCTTTCTTT	CAIRRDSMNTEAFF
TRBJ1-4	.	.	TRBV19	TGTGCCAGTAGTAAACAGGCAACTAATGAAAAACTGTTTTTT	CASSKQATNEKLFF
TRBJ1-2	.	.	TRBV28	TGTGCCAGCCTATCCTGGAGCGTGAACTATGGCTACACCTTC	CASLSWSVNYGYTF
TRBJ1-3	.	.	TRBV7-9	TGTGCCAGCAGCTTAGCTCTCTCCTCTGGAAACACCATATATTTT	CASSLALSSGNTIYF
TRBJ1-5	.	.	TRBV19	TGTGCCAGTAGTAGGCAGTCCCACAATCAGCCCCAGCATTTT	CASSRQSHNQPQHF